This T cell receptor (beta chain) was sequenced for a study of cytomegalovirus exposure and HLA in healthy donors. Points from the study as a whole: Among CMV-associated TCR beta chains, most appeared HLA-restricted in a later analysis. Reports state that TCR beta sequences accurately predicted most subjects' HLA-A and HLA-B alleles. Immune exposure information comprised only CMV serostatus.

About this clone: Its antigen is still unknown.

The PCR employed 60 Vbeta primers together with 13 Jbeta primers. Repertoires were generated with immunoSEQ multiplex PCR, while TCRdb's copy carries only in-frame clones and drops some. The sample has around 200,000 clones; 65% to 80% are singletons. This CDR3 comprises 11 residues. V lost 5 bases and J 3 bases, leaving 5 bases between the germline ends. Germline loops: CDR1 ENHRY, CDR2 SYGVKD. The receptor was derived from a man in his forties or fifties in good health and CMV-seronegative. The sequencing sample was made of PBMCs. This chain joins TRBV10-3 and TRBJ2-7; no clear D gene. DNA of the CDR3: TGTGCCATCAGTTCACACTACGAGCAGTACTTC. Translating it yields CAISSHYEQYF.